The 7 T cell receptor beta chains below come from one sample, sequenced in a study of cytomegalovirus exposure and HLA in healthy donors. Amplification used 60 Vbeta primers and 13 Jbeta primers. Measured with immunoSEQ multiplex PCR; TCRdb has only the in-frame clones, and not every one. The data contain 120,000 to 150,000 clones, about three quarters of them seen just once; the ten biggest clones take up less than 1.5%. Source material: PBMCs. These receptor sequences come from a male donor in good health and CMV-seropositive.

This clone has just one count. This sample also contains other DNA sequences that code for the same CDR3. The gene calls are TRBV2 and TRBJ1-5; tentatively, D is TRBD1 (6 bases). Germline values: CDR1 SNHLY, CDR2 FYNNEI. CDR3 length: 13 residues. Between the trimmed V and J ends, which lost 6 bases and 3 bases, there was a span of 9 bases. CDR3 region: CASSRDNNQPQHF. The CDR3 nucleotides read TGTGCCAGCAGCCGGGACAACAATCAGCCCCAGCATTTT.

V is TRBV5-1 and J is TRBJ2-1, with 8 bases aligning to TRBD1. CDR1 and CDR2 (germline): SGHRS, YFSETQ. The CDR3 length is 16 residues. J lost 8 bases, V lost 0 bases, and 10 bases had no gene match. The CDR3 loop reads CASSLAMTGDRDEQFF. The CDR3 DNA reads TGCGCCAGCAGCTTGGCCATGACAGGGGATCGAGATGAGCAGTTCTTC. The variable domain in full, completed from reference TRBV5-1 and TRBJ2-1, reads KAGVTQTPRYLIKTRGQQVTLSCSPISGHRSVSWYQQTPGQGLQFLFEYFSETQRNKGNFPGRFSGRQFSNSRSEMNVSTLELGDSALYLCASSLAMTGDRDEQFFGPGTRLTVL.

Comments on this clone: An end of the junction does not agree with germline; a read error may underlie this. The chain recombines TRBV2 with TRBJ1-1; D remains ambiguous. CDR3 length: 13 amino acids. Germline lookup yields CDR1 SNHLY and CDR2 FYNNEI. The CDR3 sequence: CVSSEGRNTEAFF. DNA of the CDR3: TGTGTCAGCAGTGAAGGTAGGAACACTGAAGCTTTCTTT.

The V gene is TRBV2, the J gene TRBJ2-3, with 7 bases aligning to TRBD2. The V gene's germline CDR1 is SNHLY and CDR2 FYNNEI. V shed 2 bases, J shed 5 bases, and the junction held 7 bases outside the gene matches. The CDR3 length is 15 residues. The DNA of the CDR3 is TGTGCCAGCAGTGAATTGAGCGGGGTTGGAGATACGCAGTATTTT. It translates to CASSELSGVGDTQYF.

The V gene is TRBV4-2, the J gene TRBJ2-1; 12 bases are shared with TRBD2. The CDR3 contains 17 residues. After removal of 3 bases from V and 2 bases from J, the junction contained 5 bases not matched to a gene. Per germline, CDR1 LGHNA and CDR2 YNFKEQ. CDR3 coding DNA: TGTGCCAGCAGCCAGGAACTAGCGGGGGGAACCTACAATGAGCAGTTCTTC. It encodes CASSQELAGGTYNEQFF.

In its sample, this clone was seen once. This chain links TRBV30 with TRBJ2-1, with 8 bases matching TRBD2. V shed 4 bases and J 12 bases; nucleotides not matched to a gene: 5. Germline V gives CDR1 GTSNPN, CDR2 SVGIG (reference sequence). The CDR3 has 11 amino acids. CDR3 DNA: TGTGCCTGGACTGCCGGGAGGGGGCAGTTCTTC. Its translation: CAWTAGRGQFF.

This sequence joins TRBV13 and TRBJ1-4; a possible D gene is TRBD1 (6 bases). The V end lost 5 bases, the J end lost 2 bases, and 12 bases lay between the germline ends. Germline CDR1 reads PRHDT; CDR2 reads FYEKMQ (reference sequence). CDR3 length: 15 amino acids. CDR3 amino acids: CASSGGRSTNEKLFF. CDR3 bases: TGTGCCAGCAGCGGGGGCCGGTCCACTAATGAAAAACTGTTTTTT.